The present T cell receptor (beta chain) was sequenced within a study of radiation and T cells in renal cell carcinoma. At the level of the study: Nephrectomy followed 15 Gy stereotactic body radiation by 4 weeks.

Documented time point: baseline pretreatment blood. Noted treatment: 15 Gy SBRT to primary tumor, nephrectomy 4 weeks later. The patient's renal cell carcinoma had clear cell pathology. General study results and limits: No pretreatment tumor biopsies were available for baseline clonotypes. In blood, top tumor clones expanded by 2 weeks, shrinking by 4.

Data came from immunoSEQ multiplex PCR; TCRdb stores just in-frame clones and leaves some out. The sample holds approximately 100,000 clones; approximately 86% are singletons and the top ten take 6.5% to 8.5%. Comment on this clone: Its antigen is currently unknown.

The clonotype comes from a man aged 50-59 years with renal cell carcinoma. Sample: blood, taken from a patient whose treatment included radiotherapy and nephrectomy.

The CDR3 DNA is TGTGCCAGTAGCATAAACTCCGATTCGGGAAAGCAGTACTTC. Amino acid sequence: CASSINSDSGKQYF. J is TRBJ2-7 and V is TRBV19; TRBD2 might be the D (5 bases). The CDR3 totals 14 residues. The V end lost 6 bases, the J end lost 8 bases, and 20 bases lay between the germline ends. Germline V gene sequence: CDR1 LNHDA, CDR2 SQIVND (reference sequence).